The entry below describes one T cell receptor (beta chain). Its antigen is currently unknown. This record belongs to a study of cytomegalovirus exposure and HLA in healthy donors. Whole-study findings and limits: Despite most TCR sequences being rare, some public TCRs occurred in many donors. When a later analysis was performed, an Asian-associated ancestry cluster reportedly had fewer N-insertions than the roughly 630-donor mean.

Germline-derived CDR1 and CDR2 are MDHEN and SYDVKM. The V gene end was trimmed by 5 bases and the J gene end by 6 bases; junction bases not matched to a gene: 7. The CDR3 spans 15 residues. Amplification used 60 Vbeta primers and 13 Jbeta primers. Sequencing used immunoSEQ multiplex PCR; TCRdb keeps in-frame clones, though not all of them. The table has around 120,000 clones, over 60% seen once. The J gene is TRBJ1-4, the V gene TRBV28; 9 bases match TRBD1. Sequenced sample: PBMCs. The source is a human donor in good health. The CDR3 region is CASSEGTGRDEKLFF. DNA of the CDR3: TGTGCCAGCAGTGAAGGGACAGGGCGTGATGAAAAACTGTTTTTT. Variable domain in full (rest from reference TRBV28 and TRBJ1-4): DVKVTQSSRYLVKRTGEKVFLECVQDMDHENMFWYRQDPGLGLRLIYFSYDVKMKEKGDIPEGYSVSREKKERFSLILESASTNQTSMYLCASSEGTGRDEKLFFGSGTQLSVL.